What follows describes a single T cell receptor (beta chain). Its recognized antigen is unknown. No quality values exist for individual bases; no much larger clone is one base distant. This specimen belongs to a study of blood T cell repertoires in COVID-19 (dated by TCRdb to about 2020). For the study in its entirety: Samples covering the acute and convalescent phases of COVID-19 were provided by collaborators in the United States, Italy and Spain. The prospective study material was composed of cDNA or gDNA derived from T cells, B-cell-depleted T cells, or PBMCs. Deeply sampled blood TCRbeta repertoires from subjects exposed to, actively infected with, or recovered from COVID-19 were included in the dataset. The repertoires were released in a freely available public database intended as a resource for research on the immune response to SARS-CoV-2. The samples were drawn from the first 160 participants of the ongoing ImmuneRACE study and from under 1,500 subjects provided by 6 global collaborators. Nearly every sample came with metadata listing a de-identified subject ID, COVID-19 status, age in years and sex. Where available, HLA class I and class II types were obtained from metadata supplied by the sample provider rather than from assay-based typing.

Sequences SEHNR (CDR1) and FQNEAQ (CDR2) are obtained from the germline V gene (reference sequence). From cysteine to phenylalanine, the CDR3 is 16 amino acids long. Only CDR3 DNA remains: 48 bases, in frame from the first base. The junction shows trimming of 5 bases on V and 0 bases on J, and the gene matches do not reach 6 bases of it. The immunoSEQ Assay, a bias-controlled multiplex PCR, was used to amplify TCRbeta CDR3 regions from genomic DNA. Concerning the study's data processing: The number of nucleated cells in each sample was estimated from the amplification of reference gene primers within the assay. Sequence reads were collapsed and filtered to measure the absolute abundance of every unique TCRbeta CDR3 rearrangement. For each sample, productive Simpson clonality was calculated by taking the square root of Simpson's diversity index across productive rearrangements. TCRdb retrieved this table from immuneACCESS and kept in-frame rearrangements only. Not all clones are present; in checked studies, unresolved V genes account for under half, and no reason is known for the remainder. The D gene and trimming were derived from the DNA, and the V and J assignments and clone size from that table. The sample table records about 100,000 clones; around four fifths of these occur just once. Of the sample, approximately 29% is held by the ten largest clones.

Overall study outcomes, separate from this receptor: The amount of clinical and demographic metadata varied by source and participant and was provided uncurated.

Each collaborating institution followed its own protocols to collect whole blood in K2EDTA tubes. For TCRbeta analysis, collaborator samples were shipped as frozen whole blood, as isolated PBMCs, or as DNA extracted from either sample type. This TCR was sampled from an older man with active or convalescent COVID-19. Sequencing used peripheral blood. The chain is made from TRBV7-9 and TRBJ2-5; TRBD1 lines up with 10 middle nucleotides. The CDR3 in this case is CASSPRQGANQETQYF. In nucleotides, the sequence is TGTGCCAGCAGCCCAAGACAGGGGGCAAACCAAGAGACCCAGTACTTC.